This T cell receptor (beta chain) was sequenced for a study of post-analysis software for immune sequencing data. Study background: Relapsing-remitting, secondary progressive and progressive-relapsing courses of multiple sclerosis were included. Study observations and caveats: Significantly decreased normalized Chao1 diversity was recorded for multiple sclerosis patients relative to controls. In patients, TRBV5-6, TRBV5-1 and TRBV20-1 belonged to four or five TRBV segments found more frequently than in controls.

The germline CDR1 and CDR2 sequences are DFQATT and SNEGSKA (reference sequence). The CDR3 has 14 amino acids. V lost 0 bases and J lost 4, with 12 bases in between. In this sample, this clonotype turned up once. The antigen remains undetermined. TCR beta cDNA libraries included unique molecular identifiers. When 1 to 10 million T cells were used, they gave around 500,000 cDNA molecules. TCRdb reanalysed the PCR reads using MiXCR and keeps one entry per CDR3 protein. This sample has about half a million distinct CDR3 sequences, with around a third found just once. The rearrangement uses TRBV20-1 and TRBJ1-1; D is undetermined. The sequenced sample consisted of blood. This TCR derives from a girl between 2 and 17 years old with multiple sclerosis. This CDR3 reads CSAREARRVTEAFF. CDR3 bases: TGCAGTGCTAGAGAAGCCCGGAGGGTCACTGAAGCTTTCTTT.